This is a list of T cell receptor beta chains from one sample in a study of shared clonotypes between healthy human individuals. Clones were read by immunoSEQ multiplex PCR, and TCRdb kept only the in-frame ones, dropping some. The data hold 760,000 or so clones, with roughly 96% observed a single time. Specimen: naive CD8+ T cells sorted from blood. Receptors were obtained from a young man in good health. The CDR3 runs from the conserved cysteine through the conserved F or W. The D gene is left open where the match is weak. Not all rows give a size; the values are once, few, many and, for expanded clones, a class.

clone_size: NA
d_call: TRBD2
cdr3_length: 16
j_call: TRBJ2-5
v_call: TRBV6-6
cdr3_aa: CASRSGLAGGGETQYF
cdr3_nt: TGTGCCAGCAGATCAGGACTAGCGGGAGGTGGGGAGACCCAGTACTTC

clone_size: NA
d_call: TRBD1
cdr3_length: 12
j_call: TRBJ2-4
v_call: TRBV18
cdr3_aa: CASSPGQDIQYF
cdr3_nt: TGTGCCAGCTCACCCGGACAGGACATTCAGTACTTC

clone_size: NA
d_call: TRBD1
cdr3_length: 12
j_call: TRBJ1-1
v_call: TRBV7-9
cdr3_aa: CASSPDRGEAFF
cdr3_nt: TGTGCCAGCAGTCCGGACAGGGGGGAAGCTTTCTTT

clone_size: once
d_call: TRBD1
cdr3_length: 15
j_call: TRBJ2-5
v_call: TRBV29-1
cdr3_aa: CSVGIWDRAQETQYF
cdr3_nt: TGCAGCGTGGGCATTTGGGACAGGGCCCAAGAGACCCAGTACTTC

clone_size: NA
d_call: NA
cdr3_length: 13
j_call: TRBJ2-7
v_call: TRBV7-9
cdr3_aa: CASSLGGNYEQYF
cdr3_nt: TGTGCCAGCAGCCTGGGGGGAAACTACGAGCAGTACTTC

clone_size: NA
d_call: NA
cdr3_length: 14
j_call: TRBJ2-1
v_call: TRBV27
cdr3_aa: CASSQNREDNEQFF
cdr3_nt: TGTGCCAGCAGTCAAAACAGGGAAGACAATGAGCAGTTCTTC

clone_size: NA
d_call: TRBD1
cdr3_length: 15
j_call: TRBJ1-1
v_call: TRBV4-3
cdr3_aa: CASSQSYRGSGEAFF
cdr3_nt: TGCGCCAGCAGCCAGAGCTACAGGGGGTCTGGTGAAGCTTTCTTT

clone_size: NA
d_call: NA
cdr3_length: 15
j_call: TRBJ1-5
v_call: TRBV5-1
cdr3_aa: CASSFGGPGNQPQHF
cdr3_nt: TGCGCCAGCAGCTTCGGGGGTCCGGGCAATCAGCCCCAGCATTTT

clone_size: NA
d_call: NA
cdr3_length: 15
j_call: TRBJ2-2
v_call: TRBV5-1
cdr3_aa: CASSLGGLNTGELFF
cdr3_nt: TGCGCCAGCAGCTTGGGCGGGTTGAACACCGGGGAGCTGTTTTTT

clone_size: NA
d_call: NA
cdr3_length: 15
j_call: TRBJ2-5
v_call: TRBV7-7
cdr3_aa: CASSLRGASQETQYF
cdr3_nt: TGTGCCAGCAGCTTAAGGGGGGCTAGCCAAGAGACCCAGTACTTC

clone_size: NA
d_call: NA
cdr3_length: 10
j_call: TRBJ1-1
v_call: TRBV11-2
cdr3_aa: CASRKAEAFF
cdr3_nt: TGTGCCAGCAGGAAGGCCGAGGCTTTCTTT

clone_size: NA
d_call: NA
cdr3_length: 14
j_call: TRBJ1-2
v_call: TRBV14
cdr3_aa: CASSQDGGDYGYTF
cdr3_nt: TGTGCCAGCAGCCAGGACGGGGGAGACTATGGCTACACCTTC

clone_size: NA
d_call: TRBD2
cdr3_length: 16
j_call: TRBJ2-7
v_call: TRBV27
cdr3_aa: CASSPTDGGREYEQYF
cdr3_nt: TGTGCCAGCAGTCCCACTGATGGCGGGAGGGAATACGAGCAGTACTTC

clone_size: NA
d_call: TRBD2
cdr3_length: 15
j_call: TRBJ2-7
v_call: TRBV9
cdr3_aa: CASSVGNSGSYEQYF
cdr3_nt: TGTGCCAGCAGCGTAGGGAATAGCGGGAGCTACGAGCAGTACTTC

clone_size: few
d_call: TRBD1
cdr3_length: 16
j_call: TRBJ2-7
v_call: TRBV27
cdr3_aa: CASSASSGDRAYEQYF
cdr3_nt: TGTGCCAGCAGCGCTAGCTCCGGGGACAGGGCCTACGAGCAGTACTTC

clone_size: NA
d_call: NA
cdr3_length: 12
j_call: TRBJ1-1
v_call: TRBV7-9
cdr3_aa: CASTLLNTEAFF
cdr3_nt: TGTGCCAGCACCCTTCTGAACACTGAAGCTTTCTTT

clone_size: NA
d_call: NA
cdr3_length: 16
j_call: TRBJ2-4
v_call: TRBV4-1
cdr3_aa: CASSPSQGVAKNIQYF
cdr3_nt: TGCGCCAGCAGCCCCTCACAGGGAGTGGCCAAAAACATTCAGTACTTC

clone_size: NA
d_call: TRBD2
cdr3_length: 17
j_call: TRBJ2-7
v_call: TRBV27
cdr3_aa: CASSLLTSGSLPYEQYF
cdr3_nt: TGTGCCAGCAGTCTTTTAACTAGCGGGAGTCTTCCCTACGAGCAGTACTTC

clone_size: NA
d_call: NA
cdr3_length: 14
j_call: TRBJ2-5
v_call: TRBV7-6
cdr3_aa: CASSLDDYLETQYF
cdr3_nt: TGTGCCAGCAGCTTAGACGACTATCTGGAGACCCAGTACTTC

clone_size: NA
d_call: TRBD2
cdr3_length: 15
j_call: TRBJ2-7
v_call: TRBV4-1
cdr3_aa: CASSQGGLAGDEQYF
cdr3_nt: TGCGCCAGCAGCCAAGGGGGACTAGCGGGAGACGAGCAGTACTTC

clone_size: once
d_call: NA
cdr3_length: 12
j_call: TRBJ2-1
v_call: TRBV9
cdr3_aa: CASSPGYNEQFF
cdr3_nt: TGTGCCAGTTCTCCTGGCTACAATGAGCAGTTCTTC

clone_size: NA
d_call: TRBD2
cdr3_length: 16
j_call: TRBJ2-3
v_call: TRBV13
cdr3_aa: CASSSQRTSGTDTQYF
cdr3_nt: TGTGCCAGCAGCTCACAGCGTACTAGCGGCACAGATACGCAGTATTTT

clone_size: once
d_call: NA
cdr3_length: 14
j_call: TRBJ1-1
v_call: TRBV9
cdr3_aa: CASSTTFGATEAFF
cdr3_nt: TGTGCCAGCAGCACGACATTTGGGGCAACTGAAGCTTTCTTT

clone_size: NA
d_call: TRBD2
cdr3_length: 13
j_call: TRBJ2-7
v_call: TRBV14
cdr3_aa: CASSSGGPYEQYF
cdr3_nt: TGTGCCAGCAGCAGCGGGGGACCCTACGAGCAGTACTTC

clone_size: NA
d_call: TRBD2
cdr3_length: 17
j_call: TRBJ2-7
v_call: TRBV10-1
cdr3_aa: CANNSGRASLHSYEQYF
cdr3_nt: TGCGCCAATAATAGCGGGAGGGCCTCTTTACACTCCTACGAGCAGTACTTC

clone_size: NA
d_call: NA
cdr3_length: 17
j_call: TRBJ2-2
v_call: TRBV5-1
cdr3_aa: CASSLAGMREYTGELFF
cdr3_nt: TGCGCCAGCAGCTTGGCGGGAATGAGGGAGTACACCGGGGAGCTGTTTTTT

clone_size: NA
d_call: NA
cdr3_length: 13
j_call: TRBJ1-5
v_call: TRBV10-1
cdr3_aa: CASSETGPQPQHF
cdr3_nt: TGCGCCAGCAGTGAGACAGGGCCTCAGCCCCAGCATTTT

clone_size: NA
d_call: TRBD1
cdr3_length: 14
j_call: TRBJ2-5
v_call: TRBV7-6
cdr3_aa: CASSLTGGGETQYF
cdr3_nt: TGTGCCAGCAGCTTGACAGGGGGCGGAGAGACCCAGTACTTC

clone_size: once
d_call: NA
cdr3_length: 14
j_call: TRBJ2-7
v_call: TRBV14
cdr3_aa: CASSPRGGSYEQYF
cdr3_nt: TGTGCCAGCAGCCCTAGGGGGGGCTCCTACGAGCAGTACTTC

clone_size: NA
d_call: NA
cdr3_length: 12
j_call: TRBJ2-7
v_call: TRBV29-1
cdr3_aa: CSVEGNYYEQYF
cdr3_nt: TGCAGCGTTGAAGGCAACTACTACGAGCAGTACTTC

clone_size: NA
d_call: NA
cdr3_length: 13
j_call: TRBJ1-2
v_call: TRBV4-1
cdr3_aa: CASSQDLGFGYTF
cdr3_nt: TGCGCCAGCAGCCAAGATTTAGGCTTTGGCTACACCTTC

clone_size: NA
d_call: TRBD2
cdr3_length: 15
j_call: TRBJ2-2
v_call: TRBV7-8
cdr3_aa: CASSLVAGGPGELFF
cdr3_nt: TGTGCCAGCAGCTTAGTAGCGGGGGGCCCCGGGGAGCTGTTTTTT

clone_size: NA
d_call: TRBD2
cdr3_length: 16
j_call: TRBJ2-5
v_call: TRBV14
cdr3_aa: CASSQIAGGPRETQYF
cdr3_nt: TGTGCCAGCAGCCAGATAGCGGGAGGGCCTAGGGAGACCCAGTACTTC

clone_size: once
d_call: NA
cdr3_length: 14
j_call: TRBJ2-1
v_call: TRBV6-5
cdr3_aa: CASSLPDRYNEQFF
cdr3_nt: TGTGCCAGCAGTTTGCCGGACAGATACAATGAGCAGTTCTTC

clone_size: NA
d_call: NA
cdr3_length: 13
j_call: TRBJ1-4
v_call: TRBV11-2
cdr3_aa: CASSPAGPEKLFF
cdr3_nt: TGTGCCAGCAGCCCCGCAGGACCCGAGAAACTGTTTTTT

clone_size: NA
d_call: NA
cdr3_length: 13
j_call: TRBJ1-2
v_call: TRBV29-1
cdr3_aa: CSAEGTQDYGYTF
cdr3_nt: TGCAGCGCCGAGGGGACACAGGACTATGGCTACACCTTC

clone_size: NA
d_call: NA
cdr3_length: 15
j_call: TRBJ1-4
v_call: TRBV2
cdr3_aa: CASSEGGSTNEKLFF
cdr3_nt: TGTGCCAGCAGTGAAGGGGGGTCAACTAATGAAAAACTGTTTTTT

clone_size: NA
d_call: NA
cdr3_length: 14
j_call: TRBJ1-2
v_call: TRBV7-9
cdr3_aa: CASSRVGTHMPYTF
cdr3_nt: TGTGCCAGCAGCCGGGTGGGGACTCATATGCCCTACACCTTC

clone_size: NA
d_call: NA
cdr3_length: 13
j_call: TRBJ2-1
v_call: TRBV5-4
cdr3_aa: CASGEGSLNEQFF
cdr3_nt: TGTGCCAGCGGCGAGGGATCCCTGAATGAGCAGTTCTTC

clone_size: NA
d_call: NA
cdr3_length: 16
j_call: TRBJ2-7
v_call: TRBV15
cdr3_aa: CATSRTRDPKPYEQYF
cdr3_nt: TGTGCCACCAGCAGGACCCGGGATCCGAAGCCTTACGAGCAGTACTTC

clone_size: NA
d_call: TRBD2
cdr3_length: 15
j_call: TRBJ2-1
v_call: TRBV4-3
cdr3_aa: CASSQDASGYNEQFF
cdr3_nt: TGCGCCAGCAGCCAAGATGCTAGCGGTTACAATGAGCAGTTCTTC

clone_size: NA
d_call: TRBD1
cdr3_length: 13
j_call: TRBJ2-3
v_call: TRBV28
cdr3_aa: CASRSQGVDTQYF
cdr3_nt: TGTGCCAGCAGGTCCCAGGGGGTAGATACGCAGTATTTT

clone_size: NA
d_call: TRBD1
cdr3_length: 15
j_call: TRBJ2-5
v_call: TRBV7-9
cdr3_aa: CASSHGTGVVETQYF
cdr3_nt: TGTGCCAGCAGCCACGGGACAGGGGTGGTTGAGACCCAGTACTTC

clone_size: NA
d_call: TRBD1
cdr3_length: 18
j_call: TRBJ1-2
v_call: TRBV27
cdr3_aa: CASSPYRRTGGGGYGYTF
cdr3_nt: TGTGCCAGCAGTCCCTACCGAAGGACAGGGGGTGGCGGCTATGGCTACACCTTC

clone_size: NA
d_call: TRBD2
cdr3_length: 16
j_call: TRBJ2-5
v_call: TRBV27
cdr3_aa: CASRHRTSGSTETQYF
cdr3_nt: TGTGCCAGCAGGCACCGGACTAGCGGGAGTACGGAGACCCAGTACTTC

clone_size: NA
d_call: NA
cdr3_length: 13
j_call: TRBJ2-1
v_call: TRBV5-1
cdr3_aa: CASSLGLSDEQFF
cdr3_nt: TGCGCCAGCAGCTTAGGACTTAGCGATGAGCAGTTCTTC

clone_size: NA
d_call: TRBD2
cdr3_length: 14
j_call: TRBJ2-1
v_call: TRBV6-5
cdr3_aa: CASSLTSDYNEQFF
cdr3_nt: TGTGCCAGCAGTTTGACTAGCGATTACAATGAGCAGTTCTTC

clone_size: once
d_call: NA
cdr3_length: 16
j_call: TRBJ2-5
v_call: TRBV5-1
cdr3_aa: CASSLSLESHQETQYF
cdr3_nt: TGCGCCAGCAGCTTGAGCCTAGAGAGTCACCAAGAGACCCAGTACTTC

clone_size: NA
d_call: TRBD1
cdr3_length: 18
j_call: TRBJ2-7
v_call: TRBV30
cdr3_aa: CAWTPGTGVSFFAYEQYF
cdr3_nt: TGTGCCTGGACCCCAGGGACAGGGGTTTCTTTCTTCGCCTACGAGCAGTACTTC

clone_size: NA
d_call: TRBD2
cdr3_length: 15
j_call: TRBJ2-3
v_call: TRBV13
cdr3_aa: CASSLTSGRGDTQYF
cdr3_nt: TGTGCCAGCAGCCTGACTAGCGGGAGAGGAGATACGCAGTATTTT

clone_size: NA
d_call: NA
cdr3_length: 14
j_call: TRBJ2-7
v_call: TRBV4-1
cdr3_aa: CASSFPGPHFEQYF
cdr3_nt: TGCGCCAGCAGCTTCCCGGGACCCCATTTCGAGCAGTACTTC

clone_size: once
d_call: NA
cdr3_length: 12
j_call: TRBJ1-2
v_call: TRBV2
cdr3_aa: CASSLDLYGYTF
cdr3_nt: TGTGCCAGCAGTCTAGACTTGTATGGCTACACCTTC

clone_size: NA
d_call: NA
cdr3_length: 17
j_call: TRBJ1-5
v_call: TRBV18
cdr3_aa: CASSPKLDRGAGQPQHF
cdr3_nt: TGTGCCAGCTCACCGAAATTAGATCGGGGGGCAGGCCAGCCCCAGCATTTT

clone_size: NA
d_call: TRBD2
cdr3_length: 17
j_call: TRBJ2-7
v_call: TRBV6-1
cdr3_aa: CASSEDKLAGGSYEQYF
cdr3_nt: TGTGCCAGCAGTGAAGACAAATTAGCGGGAGGGTCCTACGAGCAGTACTTC

clone_size: NA
d_call: TRBD1
cdr3_length: 17
j_call: TRBJ2-1
v_call: TRBV30
cdr3_aa: CAWSVLGTGIIYNEQFF
cdr3_nt: TGTGCCTGGAGTGTACTTGGGACAGGGATTATTTACAATGAGCAGTTCTTC

clone_size: NA
d_call: TRBD2
cdr3_length: 17
j_call: TRBJ2-1
v_call: TRBV4-1
cdr3_aa: CASSQEASGSSYNEQFF
cdr3_nt: TGCGCCAGCAGCCAAGAGGCTAGCGGGAGCTCCTACAATGAGCAGTTCTTC

clone_size: NA
d_call: NA
cdr3_length: 13
j_call: TRBJ1-2
v_call: TRBV28
cdr3_aa: CASSTPDGDGYTF
cdr3_nt: TGTGCCAGCAGCACACCCGACGGAGATGGCTACACCTTC

clone_size: NA
d_call: NA
cdr3_length: 11
j_call: TRBJ2-7
v_call: TRBV7-9
cdr3_aa: CASSFLDEQYF
cdr3_nt: TGTGCCAGCAGCTTTCTGGACGAGCAGTACTTC

clone_size: NA
d_call: NA
cdr3_length: 17
j_call: TRBJ2-7
v_call: TRBV7-6
cdr3_aa: CASSFGSVGLGTYEQYF
cdr3_nt: TGTGCCAGCAGCTTCGGGTCAGTCGGGCTAGGGACCTACGAGCAGTACTTC

clone_size: NA
d_call: TRBD2
cdr3_length: 13
j_call: TRBJ2-7
v_call: TRBV6-6
cdr3_aa: CASAPSGSGEQYF
cdr3_nt: TGTGCCAGCGCGCCTAGCGGGAGTGGTGAGCAGTACTTC